The 10 T cell receptor beta chains presented below share a single source sample, sequenced in a study of PD-1 blockade in classical Hodgkin lymphoma. Profiling relied on immunoSEQ multiplex PCR, and the TCRdb table lists in-frame clones only, not all of them. The repertoire holds 25,000 to 35,000 clones, with 90% to 95% as singletons. Time point denoted: newly diagnosed, previously untreated cHL patient sample. Sequenced: peripheral blood mononuclear cells (PBMCs). Every receptor here comes from a human donor with classical Hodgkin lymphoma.

The V gene is TRBV5-1, the J gene TRBJ2-5; D call uncertain. This CDR3 has 13 residues. CDR1 is SGHRS, CDR2 YFSETQ, per germline. Between the trimmed V and J ends, which lost 1 base and 4 bases, there was a span of 8 bases. CDR3 nucleotide sequence: TGCGCCAGCAGCTTGTGGGTACCAGAGACCCAGTACTTC. The encoded protein is CASSLWVPETQYF.

V is TRBV7-9 and J is TRBJ1-1; a possible D gene is TRBD1 (5 bases). The CDR3 extends over 15 amino acids. The germline V and J ends were trimmed by 1 base and 0 bases, with 9 bases remaining between them. In germline, CDR1 is SEHNR, CDR2 FQNEAQ (reference sequence). The CDR3 bases are TGTGCCAGCAGCTTAGGACAGCACATGAACACTGAAGCTTTCTTT. Translating it yields CASSLGQHMNTEAFF.

This chain joins TRBV2 and TRBJ2-7; 14 positions agree with TRBD2. This CDR3 is built from 16 residues. The junction had 8 bases not matched to a gene; V was cut back by 10 bases and J by 0 bases. Germline CDR1 and CDR2: SNHLY and FYNNEI. CDR3 bases: TGTGCCATACGGACTAGCGGGGGGCGATACTCCTACGAGCAGTACTTC. Translation gives CAIRTSGGRYSYEQYF. Filled out from reference TRBV2 and TRBJ2-7, the complete variable domain reads EPEVTQTPSHQVTQMGQEVILRCVPISNHLYFYWYRQILGQKVEFLVSFYNNEISEKSEIFDDQFSVERPDGSNFTLKIRSTKLEDSAMYFCAIRTSGGRYSYEQYFGPGTRLTVT.

This chain uses TRBV2 with TRBJ2-2, with TRBD2 matching over 7 bases. There are 15 residues in the CDR3. The V gene end was trimmed by 5 bases and the J gene end by 4 bases; junction bases not matched to a gene: 7. In germline, CDR1 is SNHLY, CDR2 FYNNEI. The CDR3 spells CASSYWTSRTGELFF. Here the CDR3 DNA reads TGTGCCAGCAGTTACTGGACTAGTCGCACCGGGGAGCTGTTTTTT.

V is TRBV10-3 and J is TRBJ2-2, with 7 bases aligning to TRBD1. Germline V gives CDR1 ENHRY, CDR2 SYGVKD. With V trimmed by 4 bases and J by 1 base, 12 bases remained unmatched. The CDR3 sequence is 18 residues long. This CDR3 is CAISGDRVENWNTGELFF. Written as DNA, the CDR3 is TGTGCCATCAGTGGAGACAGGGTAGAAAATTGGAACACCGGGGAGCTGTTTTTT.

The CDR3 is CASSSQWGPNEKLFF. The CDR3 DNA reads TGTGCCAGCAGTTCCCAATGGGGCCCTAATGAAAAACTGTTTTTT. The rearrangement links TRBV27 to TRBJ1-4; the D gene is possibly TRBD1 (5 bases). CDR1 MNHEY and CDR2 SMNVEV come from the germline V gene (reference sequence). Trimming removed 4 bases at V and 3 bases at J, with 12 bases between. The CDR3 contains 15 residues.

The rearrangement uses TRBV18 and TRBJ1-5; D remains ambiguous. This CDR3 comprises 16 residues. The germline V gene has CDR1 KGHSH and CDR2 LQKENI. V lost 3 bases and J lost 4, with 16 bases in between. CDR3 in amino acids: CASSPLPATGNQPQHF. CDR3 nucleotide sequence: TGTGCCAGCTCACCTCTCCCGGCAACTGGTAATCAGCCCCAGCATTTT. The variable domain in full, completed from reference TRBV18 and TRBJ1-5, reads NAGVMQNPRHLVRRRGQEARLRCSPMKGHSHVYWYRQLPEEGLKFMVYLQKENIIDESGMPKERFSAEFPKEGPSILRIQQVVRGDSAAYFCASSPLPATGNQPQHFGDGTRLSIL.

The rearrangement links TRBV2 to TRBJ1-5, with D possibly being TRBD1 (5 bases). Germline V gene lookup returns CDR1 SNHLY and CDR2 FYNNEI. Trimming left V 1 base short and J 5 bases short, with 12 bases between. This CDR3 has 15 residues. The CDR3, as DNA: TGTGCCAGCAGTGAAGGGCGGCAGGGTCATCAGCCCCAGCATTTT. It translates to CASSEGRQGHQPQHF.

The rearrangement uses TRBV5-4 and TRBJ2-3; 16 positions agree with TRBD2. Per the germline V gene, CDR1 is SGHNT and CDR2 is YYREEE (reference sequence). The ends lost 4 bases at V and 3 bases at J; junction bases unmatched: 8. The CDR3 is made up of 18 amino acids. CDR3 sequence (DNA): TGTGCCAGCAGCCGGGGACTAGCGGGAGGGTCGGGAACAGATACGCAGTATTTT. Encoded protein: CASSRGLAGGSGTDTQYF.

The chain employs TRBV27 and TRBJ2-2, with no clear D. CDR1 MNHEY and CDR2 SMNVEV come from the germline V gene (reference sequence). The V gene lost 2 bases and the J gene lost 3 bases, with 7 bases spanning the gap. The CDR3 consists of 14 residues. The CDR3 sequence is CASSLKGYTGELFF. The CDR3 DNA reads TGTGCCAGCAGTTTAAAAGGTTACACCGGGGAGCTGTTTTTT.